This note documents a single T cell receptor (beta chain) sequence. Its target is not known. The data are from a study of long-term antiretroviral therapy in people with HIV. Across the study: Collection dates of the earliest samples fall about a decade before the 2015 immediate-ART recommendation. Study-level results: Before ART, certain clones expanded, and these dominated the repertoire at all time points.

immunoSEQ v3.0 was run at survey level. Sequencing used immunoSEQ multiplex PCR; TCRdb keeps in-frame clones, though not all of them. Altogether roughly 17,000 clones are present, approximately 85% being singletons, with the ten largest covering 5.2%. Per the germline V gene, CDR1 is MNHEY and CDR2 is SMNVEV (reference sequence). Trimming pared 4 bases from V and 2 bases from J, leaving 11 bases between. This CDR3 comprises 15 residues. Before they underwent DNA extraction, samples held about 1-10 million cryopreserved PBMC. The chain carries TRBV27 and TRBJ2-2; D may be TRBD1 (5 bases). This clonotype was sampled from a woman in her thirties or forties with HIV. Sample: unsorted PBMCs, taken 0.5 years after starting antiretroviral therapy. The CDR3 DNA reads TGTGCCAGCAGTTGGCCCAGGGTTAACACCGGGGAGCTGTTTTTT. Residues: CASSWPRVNTGELFF.